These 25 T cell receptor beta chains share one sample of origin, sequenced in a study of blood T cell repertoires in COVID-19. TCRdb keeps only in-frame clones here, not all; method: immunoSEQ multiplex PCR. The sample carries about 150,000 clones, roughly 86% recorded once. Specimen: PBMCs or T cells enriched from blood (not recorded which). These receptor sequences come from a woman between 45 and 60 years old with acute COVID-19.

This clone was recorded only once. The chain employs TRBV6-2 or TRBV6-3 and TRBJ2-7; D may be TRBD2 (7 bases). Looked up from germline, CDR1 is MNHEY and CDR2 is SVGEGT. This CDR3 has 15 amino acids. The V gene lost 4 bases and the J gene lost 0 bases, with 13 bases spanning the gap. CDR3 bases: TGTGCCAGCAGTTCTAGCGGAGGGGGCTCCTACGAGCAGTACTTC. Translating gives CASSSSGGGSYEQYF.

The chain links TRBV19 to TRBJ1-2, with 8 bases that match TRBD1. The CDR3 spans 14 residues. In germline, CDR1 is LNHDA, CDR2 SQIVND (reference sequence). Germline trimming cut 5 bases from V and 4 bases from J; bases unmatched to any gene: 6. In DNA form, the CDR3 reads TGTGCCAGTAGTGCCAGACAGGGGCCCTATGGCTACACCTTC. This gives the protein CASSARQGPYGYTF.

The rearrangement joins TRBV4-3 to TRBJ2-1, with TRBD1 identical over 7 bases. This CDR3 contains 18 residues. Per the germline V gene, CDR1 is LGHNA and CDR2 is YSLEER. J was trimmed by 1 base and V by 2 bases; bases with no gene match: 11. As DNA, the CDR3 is TGCGCCAGCAGCCAATCCCGTCCCGGCAGGGGGTCCTACAATGAGCAGTTCTTC. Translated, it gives CASSQSRPGRGSYNEQFF.

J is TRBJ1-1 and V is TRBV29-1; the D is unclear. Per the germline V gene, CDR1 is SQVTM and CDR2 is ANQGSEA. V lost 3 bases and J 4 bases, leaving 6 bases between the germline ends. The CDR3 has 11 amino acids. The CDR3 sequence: CSVESITEAFF. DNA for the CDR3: TGCAGCGTTGAGAGTATCACTGAAGCTTTCTTT.

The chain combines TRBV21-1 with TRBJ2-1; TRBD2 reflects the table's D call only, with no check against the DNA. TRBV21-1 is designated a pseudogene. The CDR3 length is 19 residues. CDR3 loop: CASSKALFASGRPYNEQFF. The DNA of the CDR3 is TGTGCCAGCAGCAAAGCGCTTTTCGCTAGCGGGAGGCCCTACAATGAGCAGTTCTTC.

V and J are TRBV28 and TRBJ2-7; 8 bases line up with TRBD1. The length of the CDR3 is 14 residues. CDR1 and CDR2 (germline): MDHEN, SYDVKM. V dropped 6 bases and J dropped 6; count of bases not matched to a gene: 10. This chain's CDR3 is CASSPGQAIAEQYF. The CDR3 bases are TGTGCCAGCAGCCCGGGACAGGCAATAGCCGAGCAGTACTTC.

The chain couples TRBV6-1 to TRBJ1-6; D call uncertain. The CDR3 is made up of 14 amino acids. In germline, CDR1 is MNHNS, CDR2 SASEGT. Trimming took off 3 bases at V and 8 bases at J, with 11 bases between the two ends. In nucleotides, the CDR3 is TGTGCCAGCAGTGAGACCAGCGAGGATTCACCCCTCCACTTT. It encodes CASSETSEDSPLHF.

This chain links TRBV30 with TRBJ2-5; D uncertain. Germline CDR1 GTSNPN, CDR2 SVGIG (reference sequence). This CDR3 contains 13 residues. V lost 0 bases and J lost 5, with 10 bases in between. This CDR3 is CAWSVYPLETQYF. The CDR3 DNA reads TGTGCCTGGAGTGTTTATCCCCTCGAGACCCAGTACTTC.

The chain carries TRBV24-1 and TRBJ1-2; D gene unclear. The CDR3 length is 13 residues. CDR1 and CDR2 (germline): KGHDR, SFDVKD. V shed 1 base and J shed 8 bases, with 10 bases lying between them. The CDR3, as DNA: TGTGCCACCAGTGATTTTGAGGGAATGGGCTACACCTTC. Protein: CATSDFEGMGYTF.

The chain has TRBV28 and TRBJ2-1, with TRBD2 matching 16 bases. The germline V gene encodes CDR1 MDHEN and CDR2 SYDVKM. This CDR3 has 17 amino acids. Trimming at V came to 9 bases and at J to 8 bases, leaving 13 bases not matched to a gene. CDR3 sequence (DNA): TGTGCCAGTATTCCCCCGGGACTAGCGGGAGGGCCAGATGAGCAGTTCTTC. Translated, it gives CASIPPGLAGGPDEQFF.

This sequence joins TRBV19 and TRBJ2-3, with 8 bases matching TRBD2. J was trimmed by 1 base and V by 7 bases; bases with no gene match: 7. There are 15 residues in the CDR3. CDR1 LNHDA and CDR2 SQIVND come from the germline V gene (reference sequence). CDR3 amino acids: CASNPLADGTDTQYF. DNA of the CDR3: TGTGCCAGTAACCCACTAGCGGACGGCACAGATACGCAGTATTTT.

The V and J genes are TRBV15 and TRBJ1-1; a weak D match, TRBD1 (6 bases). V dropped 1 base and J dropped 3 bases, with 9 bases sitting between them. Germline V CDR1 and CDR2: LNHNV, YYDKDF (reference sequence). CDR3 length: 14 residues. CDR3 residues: CATSRVRQDTEAFF. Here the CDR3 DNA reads TGTGCCACCAGCAGAGTTCGACAGGACACTGAAGCTTTCTTT. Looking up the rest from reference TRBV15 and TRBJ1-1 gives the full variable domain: DAMVIQNPRYQVTQFGKPVTLSCSQTLNHNVMYWYQQKSSQAPKLLFHYYDKDFNNEADTPDNFQSRRPNTSFCFLDIRSPGLGDTAMYLCATSRVRQDTEAFFGQGTRLTVV.

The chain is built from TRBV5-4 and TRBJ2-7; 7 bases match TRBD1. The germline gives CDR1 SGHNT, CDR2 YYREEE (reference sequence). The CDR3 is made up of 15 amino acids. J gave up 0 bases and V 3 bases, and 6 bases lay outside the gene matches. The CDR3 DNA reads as TGTGCCAGCAGCTCTGCTGGGGACAGCTCCTACGAGCAGTACTTC. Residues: CASSSAGDSSYEQYF.

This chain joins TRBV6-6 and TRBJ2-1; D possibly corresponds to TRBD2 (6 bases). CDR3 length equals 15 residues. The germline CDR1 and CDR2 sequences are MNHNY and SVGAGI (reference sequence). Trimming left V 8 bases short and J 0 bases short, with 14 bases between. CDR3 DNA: TGTGCCAGCGGCCCGTTGGGGGGCTCCTACAATGAGCAGTTCTTC. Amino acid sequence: CASGPLGGSYNEQFF.

CDR3 sequence reads: CASSEGQGGFTEAFF. DNA for the CDR3: TGTGCCAGCAGTGAGGGACAGGGGGGATTTACTGAAGCTTTCTTT. This chain connects TRBV6-1 to TRBJ1-1; 11 bases are shared with TRBD1. CDR3 length equals 15 residues. The germline CDR1 and CDR2 sequences are MNHNS and SASEGT. J gave up 5 bases and V 3 bases, and 5 bases lay outside the gene matches.

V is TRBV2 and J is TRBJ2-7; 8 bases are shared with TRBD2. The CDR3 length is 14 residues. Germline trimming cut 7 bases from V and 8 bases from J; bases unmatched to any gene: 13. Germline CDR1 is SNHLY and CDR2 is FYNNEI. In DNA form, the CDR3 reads TGTGCCAGCACCAAGGGACGGGAGGGCGGCAAGCAGTACTTC. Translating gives CASTKGREGGKQYF.

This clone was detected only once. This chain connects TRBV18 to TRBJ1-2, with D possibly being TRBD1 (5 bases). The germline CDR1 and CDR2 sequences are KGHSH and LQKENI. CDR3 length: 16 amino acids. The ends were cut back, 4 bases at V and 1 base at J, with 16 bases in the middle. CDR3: CASSLLQGRGNYGYTF. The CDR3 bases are TGTGCCAGCTCACTCCTTCAGGGTAGGGGTAACTATGGCTACACCTTC.

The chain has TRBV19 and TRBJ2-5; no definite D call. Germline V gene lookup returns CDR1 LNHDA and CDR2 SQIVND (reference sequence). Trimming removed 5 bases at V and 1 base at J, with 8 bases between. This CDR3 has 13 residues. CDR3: CASSPRFQETQYF. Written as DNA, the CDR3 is TGTGCCAGTAGTCCCCGTTTCCAAGAGACCCAGTACTTC.

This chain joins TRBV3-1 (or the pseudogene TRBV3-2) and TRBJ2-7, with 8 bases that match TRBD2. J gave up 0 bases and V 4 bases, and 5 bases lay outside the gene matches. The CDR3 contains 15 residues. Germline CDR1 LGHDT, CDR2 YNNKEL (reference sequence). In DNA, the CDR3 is TGTGCCAGCAGCCGCCTAGCGGGCCTCTCCTACGAGCAGTACTTC. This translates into CASSRLAGLSYEQYF.

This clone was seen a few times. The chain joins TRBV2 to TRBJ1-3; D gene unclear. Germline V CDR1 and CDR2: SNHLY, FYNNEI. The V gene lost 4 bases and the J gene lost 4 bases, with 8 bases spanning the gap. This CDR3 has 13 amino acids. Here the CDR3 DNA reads TGTGCCAGCAGTGCTCCAGGAGGAAACACCATATATTTT. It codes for CASSAPGGNTIYF.

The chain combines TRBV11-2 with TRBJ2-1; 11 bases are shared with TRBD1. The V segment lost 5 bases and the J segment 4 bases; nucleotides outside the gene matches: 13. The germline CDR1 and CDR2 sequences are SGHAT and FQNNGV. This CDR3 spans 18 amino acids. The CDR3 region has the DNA TGTGCCAGCAGCCCACGGCGAACCGGGACAGGGGGTTACAATGAGCAGTTCTTC. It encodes CASSPRRTGTGGYNEQFF.

This CDR3 is CASSSQGALGTEAFF. The CDR3 bases are TGTGCCAGCAGCTCCCAGGGGGCGTTGGGGACTGAAGCTTTCTTT. This chain connects TRBV14 to TRBJ1-1, with 8 bases matching TRBD1. The CDR3 runs to 15 residues. J gave up 5 bases and V 5 bases, and 10 bases lay outside the gene matches. Germline CDR1 reads SGHDN; CDR2 reads FVKESK.

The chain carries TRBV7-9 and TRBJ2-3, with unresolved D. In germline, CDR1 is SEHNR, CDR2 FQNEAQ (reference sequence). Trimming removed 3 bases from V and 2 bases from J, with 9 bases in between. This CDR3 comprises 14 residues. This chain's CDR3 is CASSFGLATDTQYF. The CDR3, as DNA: TGTGCCAGCAGCTTTGGCTTGGCCACAGATACGCAGTATTTT.

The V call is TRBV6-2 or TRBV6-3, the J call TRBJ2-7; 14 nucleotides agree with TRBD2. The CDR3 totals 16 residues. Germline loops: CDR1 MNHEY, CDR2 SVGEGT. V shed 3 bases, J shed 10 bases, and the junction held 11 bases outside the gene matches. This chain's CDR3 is CASSYPPGLAGVAQYF. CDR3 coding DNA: TGTGCCAGCAGTTATCCCCCGGGACTAGCGGGAGTCGCACAGTACTTC.

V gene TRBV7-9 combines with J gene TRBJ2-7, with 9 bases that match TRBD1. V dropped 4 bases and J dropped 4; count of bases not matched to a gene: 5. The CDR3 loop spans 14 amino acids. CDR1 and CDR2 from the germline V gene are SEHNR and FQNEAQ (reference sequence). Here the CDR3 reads CASSSTGGKYEQYF. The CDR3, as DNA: TGTGCCAGCAGCTCCACAGGGGGCAAGTACGAGCAGTACTTC.